This entry describes one T cell receptor (beta chain). Its specificity is not known. These data originate in a study of regulatory T cells in long-lasting Graves disease. CDR3-region Arm-PCR and iRepertoire HTBI primers produced the TCR beta libraries. TCRdb reprocessed the multiplex PCR reads with MiXCR, giving one entry per CDR3 protein. The top ten hold roughly 15% of the sample, which has 350,000 to 550,000 distinct CDR3 sequences, 12% to 15% seen once. This CDR3 comprises 14 residues. Germline CDR1 and CDR2: DFQATT and SNEGSKA (reference sequence). After removal of 0 bases from V and 5 bases from J, the junction contained 2 bases not matched to a gene. Time point of the sample: newly diagnosed GD, antithyroid drugs for less than 3 months. Generation of the TCR library employed RNA extracted from PBMCs. Doctors identified Graves' disease using the American Thyroid Association guidelines. Study outcomes and limitations: It was possible that the small sample size reduced accuracy. Whereas new patients shared some 970 public clonotypes, persistent patients shared more, at a few thousand.

This sample also belongs to another study, concerning T cells in Graves' hyperthyroidism and ophthalmopathy. That paper notes: Carried out on the TCR CDR3, a first-round RT-PCR used the HTBI primer set.

This rearrangement joins TRBV20-1 to TRBJ2-3; 10 bases agree with TRBD1. Sample: peripheral blood mononuclear cells (PBMCs), taken at new diagnosis, from a patient treated with antithyroid drugs. This receptor was identified in a woman between 45 and 65 years old with Graves disease. CDR3 bases: TGCAGTGCTAGAGAGACAGGGGGCGTAGATACGCAGTATTTT. Residues: CSARETGGVDTQYF.